Detailed here is one T cell receptor (beta chain). This sequence may be a read error, since a much larger clone differs from it by one base. The sample belongs to a study of immune heterogeneity within non-small cell lung tumors. The germline V gene encodes CDR1 MDHEN and CDR2 SYDVKM. The CDR3 is 16 amino acids. V was trimmed by 4 bases and J by 3 bases, leaving 19 bases between them. Multiplex PCR amplified TCR beta CDR3 with 32 V and 13 J primers. Each CDR3 protein is one row after TCRdb ran MiXCR on the multiplex PCR reads. The sample consists of some 6,100 distinct CDR3 sequences, roughly a fifth of them appearing once. Genomic DNA extracted from bulk tumor tissue served as template. A total of about 0.6 ug was used per sample. Several biopsies were spaced far apart within each primary tumor and obtained as surgery took place. Surgery that was curative in intent was performed on patients with untreated, newly diagnosed non-small cell lung cancer.

The sample was lung tumor tissue. The rearrangement uses TRBV28 and TRBJ2-7; no clear D. The TCR originated in a female donor with non-small cell lung cancer. CDR3 residues: CASSYTKGTINYEQYF. In DNA form, the CDR3 reads TGTGCCAGCAGTTATACTAAGGGCACAATCAACTACGAGCAGTACTTC.